Below, one T cell receptor (beta chain) is given with its context. This CDR3 region has 13 residues. V lost 8 bases to trimming and J lost 7 bases; unmatched junction nucleotides: 10. The data are from a study of blood T cell repertoires in COVID-19. Study context: The samples span acute and convalescent COVID-19 from the United States, Italy and Spain. The analysed material was cDNA or gDNA that came from T cells, B-cell-depleted T cells, or PBMCs.

Source study methods: By means of reference gene primer amplification, nucleated cell counts were estimated. Profiling relied on immunoSEQ multiplex PCR, and the TCRdb table lists in-frame clones only, not all of them. That table gives V, J and clone size, and the DNA gave D and trimming. The data show about 190,000 clones, around 80% seen once. The V gene is TRBV12-3 or TRBV12-4, the J gene TRBJ1-2; 7 bases line up with TRBD1. The TCR comes from a woman of 80 years or more with active or convalescent COVID-19. The sample was peripheral blood. In nucleotides, the CDR3 is TGTGCCAGCCTCAGGGGGTTCAGAGGTGGCTACACCTTC. As protein: CASLRGFRGGYTF.